This TCR beta chain was sequenced during a study of T cell responses to AZD1222 COVID-19 vaccine. Points on this clone: What it recognizes is unknown.

Findings and caveats of the study: Rises in breadth and depth of Spike-specific TCRs came after two AZD1222 doses. Just a handful of AZD1222 recipients tested seropositive at baseline.

Profiled with immunoSEQ multiplex PCR; TCRdb holds only in-frame clones, not every one. The sample contains about 150,000 clones, about 90% of which appear only once. The source is an adult in good health. Material: peripheral blood, obtained on day 0 of AZD1222 vaccination.

The CDR3 loop is CASSSTVAHSGANVLTF. CDR3 nucleotide sequence: TGTGCCAGCAGTTCGACAGTGGCCCACTCTGGGGCCAACGTCCTGACTTTC. The rearrangement joins TRBV27 to TRBJ2-6; D might be TRBD1 (5 bases). CDR3 size: 17 residues. CDR1 MNHEY and CDR2 SMNVEV come from the germline V gene (reference sequence). Trimming left V 4 bases short and J 0 bases short, with 13 bases between.